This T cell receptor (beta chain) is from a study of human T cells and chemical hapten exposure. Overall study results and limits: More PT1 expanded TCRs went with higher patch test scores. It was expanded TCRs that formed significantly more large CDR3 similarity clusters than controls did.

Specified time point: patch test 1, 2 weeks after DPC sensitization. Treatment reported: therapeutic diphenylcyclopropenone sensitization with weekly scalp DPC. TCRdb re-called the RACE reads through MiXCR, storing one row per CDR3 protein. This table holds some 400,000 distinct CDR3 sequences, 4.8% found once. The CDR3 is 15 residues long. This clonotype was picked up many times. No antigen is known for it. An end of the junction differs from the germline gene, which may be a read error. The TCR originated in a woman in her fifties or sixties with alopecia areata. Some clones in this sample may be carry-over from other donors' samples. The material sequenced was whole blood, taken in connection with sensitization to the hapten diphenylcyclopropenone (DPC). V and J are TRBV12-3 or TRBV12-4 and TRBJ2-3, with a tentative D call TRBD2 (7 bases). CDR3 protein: CASSLADSDPDTQYF. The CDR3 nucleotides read TGTGCCAGCAGTCTAGCGGACAGCGATCCAGATACGCAGTATTTT.